Below are 11 T cell receptor beta chains sequenced from a single sample in a study of sequential checkpoint blockade in melanoma (dated by TCRdb to the late 2010s). The method was the immunoSEQ multiplex PCR assay. In its TCRdb copy, this immuneACCESS table keeps in-frame sequences only and misses some clones. Where compared with another copy, unresolved V genes explain less than half of these, and the others have no known cause. For this sample the table gives around 16,000 clones, of which approximately 93% were detected only once. The ten largest clones add up to 24% of the sample. Taken with the paper, the label for treatment or condition translates to: randomized to nivolumab then ipilimumab (arm A) or the reverse (arm B). The sample consisted of CD8+ T cells sorted from blood (inferred from file names), taken from a patient given nivolumab and ipilimumab in sequence. The receptor source for this set is a human donor with melanoma.

The rearrangement joins TRBV5-1 to TRBJ2-7; D may be TRBD1 or TRBD2 (5 bases each). The germline V gene encodes CDR1 SGHRS and CDR2 YFSETQ. The CDR3 totals 14 residues. V was shortened by 2 bases and J by 6 bases, with 15 bases between the two germline ends. DNA for the CDR3: TGCGCCAGCAGCTTTTACGGCCTTGGGGGCGAGCAGTACGTC. Translation gives CASSFYGLGGEQYV.

J is TRBJ2-7 and V is TRBV28; 7 positions agree with TRBD1. Unmatched junction bases numbered 13, after V lost 5 bases and J lost 3 bases. This CDR3 is 16 amino acids long. Per germline, CDR1 MDHEN and CDR2 SYDVKM. The CDR3 is CASSLPNDRVLYEQYF. In nucleotides, the CDR3 is TGTGCCAGCAGTCTTCCAAACGACAGGGTTCTCTACGAGCAGTACTTC.

In this sample, this clone turned up once. The chain is built from TRBV4-2 and TRBJ2-7, with D maybe TRBD2 (5 bases). V was shortened by 0 bases and J by 10 bases, with 16 bases between the two germline ends. The CDR3 is made up of 14 amino acids. CDR1 LGHNA and CDR2 YNFKEQ come from the germline V gene. CDR3 DNA sequence: TGTGCCAGCAGCCAAGATTCAAGCCACTCGGGACAGTACTTC. Protein product: CASSQDSSHSGQYF.

The chain combines TRBV7-9 with TRBJ2-7; TRBD1 is a possible D gene (5 bases). In germline, CDR1 is SEHNR, CDR2 FQNEAQ (reference sequence). The CDR3 is 13 residues long. Trimming shortened V by 1 base and J by 4 bases, and 8 bases separated the two germline ends. The DNA for the CDR3 is TGTGCCAGCAGCTTAGGACAGCTTTACGAGCAGTACGTC. Protein: CASSLGQLYEQYV.

On this clone itself: At one boundary the junction diverges from the germline segment, which might be a read error. V usage is TRBV19 and J usage is TRBJ1-2; TRBD1 is a possible D gene (6 bases). In germline, CDR1 is LNHDA, CDR2 SQIVND (reference sequence). The CDR3 is made up of 12 amino acids. The CDR3 sequence: CASSIGDRPRRF. In nucleotides, the CDR3 is TGTGCCAGTAGTATTGGAGACAGGCCTAGGAGATTC.

The chain employs TRBV5-1 and TRBJ1-3, with unresolved D. The germline V gene has CDR1 SGHRS and CDR2 YFSETQ. Between the trimmed V and J ends, which lost 2 bases and 0 bases, there was a span of 12 bases. The CDR3 runs 16 residues. The DNA of the CDR3 is TGCGCCAGCAGCTTACTAACCGCCAGCTCTGGAAACACCATATATTTT. It codes for CASSLLTASSGNTIYF.

The DNA of the CDR3 is TGTGCCAGTAGTGGGGGAGGAGGGTGGACTGAAGCTTTCTTT. Its protein is CASSGGGGWTEAFF. V usage is TRBV19 and J usage is TRBJ1-1; D might be TRBD1 (5 bases). Germline-derived CDR1 and CDR2 are LNHDA and SQIVND (reference sequence). The CDR3 runs 14 residues. Trimming stripped 5 bases from V and 5 bases from J, with 15 bases between.

The chain couples TRBV7-9 to TRBJ2-7, with 7 bases that match TRBD2. The CDR3 is made up of 16 amino acids. Germline loops: CDR1 SEHNR, CDR2 FQNEAQ (reference sequence). After removal of 1 base from V and 0 bases from J, the junction contained 6 bases not matched to a gene. CDR3 in DNA: TGTGCCAGCAGCTTAGATGCCCTAGCGGCCTCCTACGAGCAGTACTTC. It encodes CASSLDALAASYEQYF. Using reference TRBV7-9 and TRBJ2-7 for the parts outside the CDR3, the full variable domain is DTGVSQNPRHKITKRGQNVTFRCDPISEHNRLYWYRQTLGQGPEFLTYFQNEAQLEKSRLLSDRFSAERPKGSFSTLEIQRTEQGDSAMYLCASSLDALAASYEQYFGPGTRLTVT.

The chain links TRBV5-6 to TRBJ2-7, with D perhaps matching TRBD1 (5 bases). CDR3 length: 13 residues. V was shortened by 4 bases and J by 2 bases, with 10 bases between the two germline ends. CDR1 is SGHDT and CDR2 is YYEEEE in the germline V gene. CDR3 DNA sequence: TGTGCCAGCAGCCCCGACAGTACCTACGAGCAGTACTTC. It codes for CASSPDSTYEQYF.

The chain recombines TRBV28 with TRBJ1-2; tentatively, D is TRBD1 (5 bases). The CDR3 length is 14 residues. Trimming cost V 2 bases and J 4 bases, with 11 bases left between them. From germline, CDR1 is MDHEN and CDR2 SYDVKM. CDR3 region: CASSLVGEGYGYTF. The DNA for the CDR3 is TGTGCCAGCAGTTTAGTAGGGGAGGGCTATGGCTACACCTTC.

The V call is TRBV4-3, the J call TRBJ2-1; maybe TRBD2 (6 bases). Trimming took 3 bases from V and 7 from J, leaving 13 bases between them. CDR3 size: 14 residues. CDR1 is LGHNA, CDR2 YSLEER, per germline. The DNA of the CDR3 is TGCGCCAGCAGCCATGACGGGGGTTTTAATGAGCAGTTCTTC. Its translation is CASSHDGGFNEQFF.